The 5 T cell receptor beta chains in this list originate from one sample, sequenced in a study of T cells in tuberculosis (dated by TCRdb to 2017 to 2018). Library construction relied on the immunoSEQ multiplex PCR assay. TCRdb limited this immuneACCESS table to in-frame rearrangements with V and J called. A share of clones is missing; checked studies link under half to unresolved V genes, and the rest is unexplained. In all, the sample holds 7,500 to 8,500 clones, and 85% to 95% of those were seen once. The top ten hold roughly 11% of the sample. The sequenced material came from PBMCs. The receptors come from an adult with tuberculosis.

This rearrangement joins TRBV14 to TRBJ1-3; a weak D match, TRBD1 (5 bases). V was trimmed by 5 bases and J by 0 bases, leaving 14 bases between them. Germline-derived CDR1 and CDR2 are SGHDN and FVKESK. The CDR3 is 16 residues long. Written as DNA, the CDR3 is TGTGCCAGCAGCGACAGCCGTTTGAGCTCTGGAAACACCATATATTTT. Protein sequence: CASSDSRLSSGNTIYF.

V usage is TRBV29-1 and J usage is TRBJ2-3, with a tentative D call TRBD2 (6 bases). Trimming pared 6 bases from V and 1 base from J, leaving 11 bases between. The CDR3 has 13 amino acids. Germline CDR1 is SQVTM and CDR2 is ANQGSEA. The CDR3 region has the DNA TGCAGCGTGGTTCCGGGGGGCACAGATACGCAGTATTTT. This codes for CSVVPGGTDTQYF.

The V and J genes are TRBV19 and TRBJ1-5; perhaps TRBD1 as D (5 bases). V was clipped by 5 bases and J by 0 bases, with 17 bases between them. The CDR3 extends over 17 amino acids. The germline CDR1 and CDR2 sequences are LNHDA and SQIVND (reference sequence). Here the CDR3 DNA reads TGTGCCAGTAGTCCCCTCCAGACAGTAACTAGCAATCAGCCCCAGCATTTT. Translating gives CASSPLQTVTSNQPQHF.

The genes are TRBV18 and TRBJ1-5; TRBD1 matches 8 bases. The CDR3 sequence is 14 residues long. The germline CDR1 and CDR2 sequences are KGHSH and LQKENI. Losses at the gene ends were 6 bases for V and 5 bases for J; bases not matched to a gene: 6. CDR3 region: CASSKTGVHQPQHF. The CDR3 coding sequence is TGTGCCAGCTCCAAGACAGGGGTCCATCAGCCCCAGCATTTT.

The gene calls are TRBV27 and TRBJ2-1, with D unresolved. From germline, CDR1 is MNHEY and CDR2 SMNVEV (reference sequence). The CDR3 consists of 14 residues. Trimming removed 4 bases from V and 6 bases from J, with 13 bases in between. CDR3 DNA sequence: TGTGCCAGCAGTTCCGGGTCCTCTATCAATGAGCAGTTCTTC. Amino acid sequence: CASSSGSSINEQFF.